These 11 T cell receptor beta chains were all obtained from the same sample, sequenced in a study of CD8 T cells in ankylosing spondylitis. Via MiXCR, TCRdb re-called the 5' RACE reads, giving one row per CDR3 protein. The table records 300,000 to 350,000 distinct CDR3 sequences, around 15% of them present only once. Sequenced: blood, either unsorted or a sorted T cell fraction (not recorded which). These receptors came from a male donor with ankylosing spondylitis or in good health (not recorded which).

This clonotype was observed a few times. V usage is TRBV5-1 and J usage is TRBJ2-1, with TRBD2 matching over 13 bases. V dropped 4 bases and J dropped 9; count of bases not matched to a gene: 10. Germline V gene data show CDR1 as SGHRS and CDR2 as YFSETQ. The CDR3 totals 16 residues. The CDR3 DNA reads TGCGCCAGCAGCGCCCGGACTAGCGGGAGTTTGGGTGAGCAGTTCTTC. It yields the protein CASSARTSGSLGEQFF.

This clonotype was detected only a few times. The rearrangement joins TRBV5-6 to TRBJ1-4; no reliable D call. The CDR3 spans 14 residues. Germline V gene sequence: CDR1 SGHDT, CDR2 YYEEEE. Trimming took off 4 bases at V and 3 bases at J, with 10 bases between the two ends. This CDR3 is CASSLGIANEKLFF. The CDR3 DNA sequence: TGTGCCAGCAGCCTCGGAATAGCTAATGAAAAACTGTTTTTT.

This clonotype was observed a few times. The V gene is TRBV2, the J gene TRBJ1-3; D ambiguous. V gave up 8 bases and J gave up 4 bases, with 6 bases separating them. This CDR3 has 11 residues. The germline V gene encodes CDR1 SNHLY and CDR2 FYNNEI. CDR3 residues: CASYAGNTIYF. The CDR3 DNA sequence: TGTGCCAGCTACGCCGGAAACACCATATATTTT.

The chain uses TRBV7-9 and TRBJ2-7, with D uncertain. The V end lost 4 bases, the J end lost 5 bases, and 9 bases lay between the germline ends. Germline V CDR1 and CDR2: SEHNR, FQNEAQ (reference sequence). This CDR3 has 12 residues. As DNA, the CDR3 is TGTGCCAGCAGCTCCAGGATACACGAGCAGTACTTC. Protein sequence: CASSSRIHEQYF.

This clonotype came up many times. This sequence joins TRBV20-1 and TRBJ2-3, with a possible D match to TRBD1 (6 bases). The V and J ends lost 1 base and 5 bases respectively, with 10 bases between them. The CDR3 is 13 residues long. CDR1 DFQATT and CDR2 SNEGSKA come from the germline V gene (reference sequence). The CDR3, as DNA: TGCAGTGCTAGAGGGGGGCGGGTAGATACGCAGTATTTT. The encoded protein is CSARGGRVDTQYF.

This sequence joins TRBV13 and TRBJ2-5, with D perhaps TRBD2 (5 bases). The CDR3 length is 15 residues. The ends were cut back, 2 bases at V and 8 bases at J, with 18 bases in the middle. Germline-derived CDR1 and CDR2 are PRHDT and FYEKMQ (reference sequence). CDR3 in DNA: TGTGCCAGCAGCTTAAGGAGGCGAGAGGGAGATACCCAGTACTTC. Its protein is CASSLRRREGDTQYF.

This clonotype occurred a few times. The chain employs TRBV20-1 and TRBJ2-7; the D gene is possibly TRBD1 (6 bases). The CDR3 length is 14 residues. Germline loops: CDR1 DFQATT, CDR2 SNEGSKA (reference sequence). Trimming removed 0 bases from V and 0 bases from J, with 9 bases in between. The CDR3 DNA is TGCAGTGCTAGAGAGGGGGCGGCCTCCTACGAGCAGTACTTC. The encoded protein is CSAREGAASYEQYF.

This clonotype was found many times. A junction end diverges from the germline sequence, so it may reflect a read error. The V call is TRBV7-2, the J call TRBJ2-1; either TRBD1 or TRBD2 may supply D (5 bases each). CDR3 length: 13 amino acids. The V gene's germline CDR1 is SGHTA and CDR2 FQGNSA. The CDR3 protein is CASSLGTHNEQFF. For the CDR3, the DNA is TGCGCCAGCAGCCTGGGGACCCACAATGAGCAGTTCTTC.

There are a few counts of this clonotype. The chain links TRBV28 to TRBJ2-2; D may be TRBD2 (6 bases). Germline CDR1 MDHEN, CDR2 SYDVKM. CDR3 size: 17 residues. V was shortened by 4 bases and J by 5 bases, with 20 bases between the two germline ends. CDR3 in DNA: TGTGCCAGCAGTTCGATGGGAGTGGGACGGGGGACCGGGGAGCTGTTTTTT. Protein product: CASSSMGVGRGTGELFF.

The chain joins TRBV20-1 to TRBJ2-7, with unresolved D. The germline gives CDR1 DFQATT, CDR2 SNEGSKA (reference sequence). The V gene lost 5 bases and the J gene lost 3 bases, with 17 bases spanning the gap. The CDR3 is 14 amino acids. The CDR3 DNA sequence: TGCAGTGCTCATGACCCGCTCTCGTACTACGAGCAGTACTTC. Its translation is CSAHDPLSYYEQYF.

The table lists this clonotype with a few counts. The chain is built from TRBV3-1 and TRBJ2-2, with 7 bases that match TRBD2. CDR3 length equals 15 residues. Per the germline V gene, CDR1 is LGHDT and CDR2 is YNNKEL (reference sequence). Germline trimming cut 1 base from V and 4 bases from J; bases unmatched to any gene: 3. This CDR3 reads CASSQAGGPTGELFF. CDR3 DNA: TGTGCCAGCAGCCAAGCGGGGGGTCCCACCGGGGAGCTGTTTTTT.